The rows below give T cell receptor beta chains drawn from one sample of a study of naive and memory T cell subsets. TCRdb analysed the UMI-ligation and nested PCR reads with MiXCR anew, one entry per CDR3 protein. Found here are around 140,000 distinct CDR3 sequences, approximately 20% of them singletons; the top ten hold 0.55% to 0.75%. Source material: naive CD8+ T cells from blood. The receptor set was obtained from a human donor in good health. CDR3s include the opening cysteine and the closing phenylalanine or tryptophan. A D gene is named only where the DNA matches it firmly. Size values are once, few and many counts, or a class for expanded clones, and some rows have none.

v_call	d_call	j_call	clone_size	cdr3_nt	cdr3_aa
TRBV12-3/TRBV12-4	.	TRBJ2-2	many	TGTGCCAGCAGTCCCCAGTGGAACACCGGGGAGCTGTTTTTT	CASSPQWNTGELFF
TRBV28	.	TRBJ2-7	.	TGTGCCAGCACCCTCAGTAGCTCCTACGAGCAGTACTTC	CASTLSSSYEQYF
TRBV12-5	TRBD2	TRBJ2-7	once	TGTGCTAGTGCCCCTGGTTGGCGGGAGGGCGAGCAGTACTTC	CASAPGWREGEQYF
TRBV10-3	TRBD2	TRBJ2-7	few	TGTGCCATCAAAGGTAGCGGGAGCGGGTACGAGCAGTACTTC	CAIKGSGSGYEQYF
TRBV7-9	TRBD1	TRBJ2-5	.	TGTGCCAGCAGCCAGACAGGGTTCGGGGAGACCCAGTACTTC	CASSQTGFGETQYF
TRBV12-3/TRBV12-4	TRBD1	TRBJ1-5	.	TGTGCCAGCAGTTTAGCGCTGGGGACAGCCGATTTGACCCAGCATTTT	CASSLALGTADLTQHF
TRBV6-5	.	TRBJ1-6	.	TGTGCCAGCAGTTACTTACGGGAGATACAAGGTTCACCCCTCCACTTT	CASSYLREIQGSPLHF
TRBV12-3/TRBV12-4	.	TRBJ2-7	.	TGTGCCAGCGGGGGAGCCAACCTCTACGAGCAGTACTTC	CASGGANLYEQYF
TRBV7-9	TRBD1	TRBJ1-2	.	TGTGCCAGCAGTTCGATTGGGACAGGGGTCTTGGGCTATGGCTACACCTTC	CASSSIGTGVLGYGYTF
TRBV29-1	TRBD2	TRBJ2-1	few	TGCAGCGTTCTAGCGGGAGGGCTTTCGGCCTACAATGAGCAGTTCTTC	CSVLAGGLSAYNEQFF
TRBV4-1	TRBD1	TRBJ1-4	few	TGCGCCAGCAGCCAATCCCCCAGTGGGACAGGTTTTGGCGGACTGTTTTTT	CASSQSPSGTGFGGLFF
TRBV29-1	.	TRBJ1-1	few	TGCAGCTCAGGACCGGATTCGTATACCTTGGATGGCACTGAAGCTTTCTTT	CSSGPDSYTLDGTEAFF
TRBV28	TRBD1	TRBJ1-1	.	TGTGCCAGCAGTTCGGACAGGGAGATGAACACTGAAGCTTTCTTT	CASSSDREMNTEAFF
TRBV7-9	TRBD1	TRBJ2-7	few	TGTGCCAGCAGCTTCGGGACAGGGGTGACCAGCTCCTACGAGCAGTACTTC	CASSFGTGVTSSYEQYF
TRBV20-1	.	TRBJ2-1	.	TGCAGTGCTAGAGGGGGGATCAACTCCTACAATGAGCAGTTCTTC	CSARGGINSYNEQFF
TRBV2	.	TRBJ2-5	.	TGTGCCAGCAGTGAACGACCACTGAGGACCCAGTACTTC	CASSERPLRTQYF
TRBV7-6	.	TRBJ2-1	many	TGTGCCAGCAGCTTAGAGGGGCGGAATGAGCAGTTCTTC	CASSLEGRNEQFF
TRBV11-3	TRBD2	TRBJ2-1	.	TGTGCCAGCAGCTCTATGTTGGGGCTAGCGGCCTACAATGAGCAGTTCTTC	CASSSMLGLAAYNEQFF
TRBV5-1	TRBD1	TRBJ2-2	few	TGCGCCAGCAGCCCCGAGACAGGGAATGAGTCCGGGGAGCTGTTTTTT	CASSPETGNESGELFF
TRBV6-2/TRBV6-3	.	TRBJ2-1	few	TGTGCCAGCAGTTACAACGTTAATGAGCAGTTCTTC	CASSYNVNEQFF
TRBV28	TRBD2	TRBJ2-3	.	TGTGCCAGCAGTTTGGGCCGGCGGGGGGATACGCAGTATTTT	CASSLGRRGDTQYF
TRBV19	TRBD1	TRBJ2-1	.	TGTGCCAGTAGTATCAGTGACAGGGGTACCTACAATGAGCAGTTCTTC	CASSISDRGTYNEQFF
TRBV29-1	.	TRBJ2-6	few	TGCAGCGTTGATGACACTTTCTCTGGGGCCAACGTCCTGACTTTC	CSVDDTFSGANVLTF
TRBV12-3/TRBV12-4	.	TRBJ2-5	.	TGTGCCAGCAGTGGAAAACCGGGGGTCCCAGAGACCCAGTACTTC	CASSGKPGVPETQYF
TRBV5-4	.	TRBJ2-7	few	TGTGCCAGCAGCTTGTTCGGCCCGGGCGGCGAGCAGTACTTC	CASSLFGPGGEQYF
TRBV24-1	.	TRBJ2-7	.	TGTGCCACCAGTGATTTGATCTTTTACGAGCAGTACTTC	CATSDLIFYEQYF
TRBV14	.	TRBJ2-1	.	TGTGCCAGCAGCCAAGGGACAGCCTACTACAATGAGCAGTTCTTC	CASSQGTAYYNEQFF
TRBV5-5	.	TRBJ2-1	.	TGTGCCAGCGTCGGGACGGACACAGACAATGAGCAGTTCTTC	CASVGTDTDNEQFF
TRBV6-1	TRBD2	TRBJ2-5	few	TGTGCCAGCAGTGAACTAGCGGGAGGGCCGGTAGAGACCCAGTACTTC	CASSELAGGPVETQYF
TRBV28	.	TRBJ2-5	.	TGTGCCAGCAGTTTGGGGCAACACCTCCAAGAGACCCAGTACTTC	CASSLGQHLQETQYF
TRBV9	.	TRBJ2-1	.	TGTGCCAGCAGCGTAAGGACCTACAATGAGCAGTTCTTC	CASSVRTYNEQFF
TRBV12-3/TRBV12-4	TRBD2	TRBJ2-7	few	TGTGCCAGCAGTTCGGAGGGCGGGAGGGCCCCCTACGAGCAGTACTTC	CASSSEGGRAPYEQYF
TRBV19	.	TRBJ2-1	.	TGTGCCAGTAGTATCTCCTACGGTGAGCAGTTCTTC	CASSISYGEQFF
TRBV19	.	TRBJ2-1	.	TGTGCCAGTAGTGTGGGCGGAAATGAGCAGTTCTTC	CASSVGGNEQFF
TRBV5-1	.	TRBJ1-1	few	TGCGCCAGCAGCTACCTTCAGGGGAGAGAAGCTTTCTTT	CASSYLQGREAFF
TRBV27	TRBD2	TRBJ2-7	.	TGTGCCAGCAGTTTAACCCCAAGCGGGAGCTACGAGCAGTACTTC	CASSLTPSGSYEQYF
TRBV27	.	TRBJ1-1	few	TGTGCCAGCAGACTTGGACGGTGGAACACTGAAGCTTTCTTT	CASRLGRWNTEAFF
TRBV6-6	.	TRBJ1-5	many	TGTGCCAGCATGGAGGTCAGCAATCAGCCCCAGCATTTT	CASMEVSNQPQHF
TRBV27	TRBD1	TRBJ2-5	.	TGTGCCAGCAGTTTATCGGGACAGTGGGTCCAAGAGACCCAGTACTTC	CASSLSGQWVQETQYF
TRBV7-8	.	TRBJ2-7	.	TGTGCCAGCAGCTCGCCGCCCGGGGCCTCCTGGGAGCAGTACTTC	CASSSPPGASWEQYF
TRBV27	TRBD2	TRBJ2-7	.	TGTGCCAGCAGTCTTAGCGGGGCAGCCTACGAGCAGTACTTC	CASSLSGAAYEQYF
TRBV10-3	.	TRBJ2-7	few	TGTGCCATCAGTGATAGGACGGAGGTAACCTACGAGCAGTACTTC	CAISDRTEVTYEQYF